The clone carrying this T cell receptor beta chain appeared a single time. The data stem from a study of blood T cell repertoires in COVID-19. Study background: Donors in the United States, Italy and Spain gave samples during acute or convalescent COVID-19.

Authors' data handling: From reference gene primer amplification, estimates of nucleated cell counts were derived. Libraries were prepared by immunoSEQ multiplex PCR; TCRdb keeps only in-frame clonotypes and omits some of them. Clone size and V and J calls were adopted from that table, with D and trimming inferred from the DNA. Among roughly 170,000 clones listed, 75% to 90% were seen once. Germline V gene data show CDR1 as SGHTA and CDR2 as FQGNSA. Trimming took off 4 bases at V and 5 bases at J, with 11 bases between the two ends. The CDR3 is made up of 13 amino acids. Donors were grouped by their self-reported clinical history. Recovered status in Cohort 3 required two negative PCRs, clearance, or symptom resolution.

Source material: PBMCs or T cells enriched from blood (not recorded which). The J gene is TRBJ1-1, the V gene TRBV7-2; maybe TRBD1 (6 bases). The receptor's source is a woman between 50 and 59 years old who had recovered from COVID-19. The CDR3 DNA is TGTGCCAGCAGCTACGACAGGAGAACTGAAGCTTTCTTT. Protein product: CASSYDRRTEAFF.